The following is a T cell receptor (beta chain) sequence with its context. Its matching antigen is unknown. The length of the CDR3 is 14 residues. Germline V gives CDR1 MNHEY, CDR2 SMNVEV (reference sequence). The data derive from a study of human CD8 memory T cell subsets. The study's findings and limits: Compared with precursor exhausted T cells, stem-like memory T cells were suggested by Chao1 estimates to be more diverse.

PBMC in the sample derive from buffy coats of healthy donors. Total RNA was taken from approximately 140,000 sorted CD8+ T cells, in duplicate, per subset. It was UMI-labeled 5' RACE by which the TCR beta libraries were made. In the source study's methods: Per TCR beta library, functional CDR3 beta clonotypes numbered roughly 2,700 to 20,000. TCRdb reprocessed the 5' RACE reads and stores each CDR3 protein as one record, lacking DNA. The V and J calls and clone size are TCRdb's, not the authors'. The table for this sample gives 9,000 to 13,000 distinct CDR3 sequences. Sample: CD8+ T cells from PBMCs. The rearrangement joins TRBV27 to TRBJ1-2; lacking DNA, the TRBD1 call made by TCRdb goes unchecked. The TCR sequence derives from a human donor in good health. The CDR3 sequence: CATFTGHQNYGYTF.